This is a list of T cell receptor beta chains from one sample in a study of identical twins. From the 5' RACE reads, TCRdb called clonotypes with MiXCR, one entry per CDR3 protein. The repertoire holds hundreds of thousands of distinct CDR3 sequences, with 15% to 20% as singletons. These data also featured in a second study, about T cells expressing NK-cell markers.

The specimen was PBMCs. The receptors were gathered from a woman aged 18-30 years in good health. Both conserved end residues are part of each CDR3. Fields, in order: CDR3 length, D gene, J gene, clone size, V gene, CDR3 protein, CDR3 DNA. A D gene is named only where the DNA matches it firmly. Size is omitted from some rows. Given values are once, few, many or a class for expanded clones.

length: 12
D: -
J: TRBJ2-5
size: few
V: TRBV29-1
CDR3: CSIGLSSGAQYF
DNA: TGCAGCATTGGACTCTCCTCCGGGGCCCAGTACTTC

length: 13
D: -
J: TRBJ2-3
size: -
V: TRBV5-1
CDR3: CASSLVGKDTQYF
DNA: TGCGCCAGCAGCTTGGTGGGAAAGGATACGCAGTATTTT

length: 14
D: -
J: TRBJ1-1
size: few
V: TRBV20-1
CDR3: CSASRDSPNTEAFF
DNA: TGCAGTGCTAGTCGGGATTCCCCTAACACTGAAGCTTTCTTT

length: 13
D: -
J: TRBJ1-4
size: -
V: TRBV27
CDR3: CASRNTMGEKLFF
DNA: TGTGCCAGCAGAAACACCATGGGAGAAAAACTGTTTTTT

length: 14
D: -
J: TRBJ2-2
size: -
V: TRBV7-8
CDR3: CASRGGSKTGELFF
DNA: TGTGCCAGCAGAGGGGGTTCAAAAACCGGGGAGCTGTTTTTT

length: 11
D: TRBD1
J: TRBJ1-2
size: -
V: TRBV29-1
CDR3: CSVGTGEGYTF
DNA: TGCAGCGTCGGGACAGGGGAAGGCTACACCTTC

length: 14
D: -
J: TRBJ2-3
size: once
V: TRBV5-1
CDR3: CASTPSGYTDTQYF
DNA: TGCGCCAGCACCCCGAGCGGTTACACAGATACGCAGTATTTT

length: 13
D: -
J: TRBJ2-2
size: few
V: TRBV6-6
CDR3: CASRGAGTGELFF
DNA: TGTGCCAGCAGGGGCGCGGGCACCGGGGAGCTGTTTTTT

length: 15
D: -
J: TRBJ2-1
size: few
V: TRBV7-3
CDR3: CATPPPGIHYNEQFF
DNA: TGTGCCACCCCCCCGCCAGGTATTCACTACAATGAGCAGTTCTTC

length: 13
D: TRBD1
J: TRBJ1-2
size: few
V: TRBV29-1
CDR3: CSVYDRAEGGYTF
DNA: TGCAGCGTCTACGACAGGGCAGAGGGTGGCTACACCTTC

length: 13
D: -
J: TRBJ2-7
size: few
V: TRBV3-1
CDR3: CASSQARYYEQYF
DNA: TGTGCCAGCAGCCAAGCCCGCTACTACGAGCAGTACTTC

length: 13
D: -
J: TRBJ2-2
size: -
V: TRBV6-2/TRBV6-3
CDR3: CASSYRGPGELFF
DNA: TGTGCCAGCAGTTATAGAGGGCCCGGGGAGCTGTTTTTT

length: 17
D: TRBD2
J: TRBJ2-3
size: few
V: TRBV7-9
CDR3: CASSLGSASGITDTQYF
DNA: TGTGCCAGCAGCTTAGGGTCGGCTAGCGGGATCACAGATACGCAGTATTTT

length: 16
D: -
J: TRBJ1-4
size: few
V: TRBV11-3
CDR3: CASSDSYDRSNEKLFF
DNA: TGTGCCAGCAGCGATTCCTATGACAGGTCTAATGAAAAACTGTTTTTT

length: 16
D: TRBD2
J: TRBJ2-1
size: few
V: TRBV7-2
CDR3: CASRPSGGSQPNEQFF
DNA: TGTGCCAGCAGGCCAAGCGGGGGGTCGCAACCCAATGAGCAGTTCTTC

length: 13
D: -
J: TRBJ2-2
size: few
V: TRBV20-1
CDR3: CSARFTNTGELFF
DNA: TGCAGTGCTAGGTTCACGAACACCGGGGAGCTGTTTTTT

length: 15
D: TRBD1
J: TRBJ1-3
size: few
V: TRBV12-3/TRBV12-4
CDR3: CASSPPQGRGNTIYF
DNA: TGTGCCAGCAGTCCCCCACAGGGGAGAGGAAACACCATATATTTT

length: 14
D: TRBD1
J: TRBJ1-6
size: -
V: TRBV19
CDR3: CASSVTGGTSPLHF
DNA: TGTGCCAGTAGTGTAACAGGGGGCACTTCACCCCTCCACTTT

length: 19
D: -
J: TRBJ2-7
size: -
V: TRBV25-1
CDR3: CASSEYIGSGSGVSYEQYF
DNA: TGTGCCAGCAGTGAATATATTGGGTCGGGAAGCGGAGTCTCCTACGAGCAGTACTTC

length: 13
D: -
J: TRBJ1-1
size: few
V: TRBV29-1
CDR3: CSVEDTVGTEAFF
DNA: TGCAGCGTTGAAGACACAGTTGGCACTGAAGCTTTCTTT

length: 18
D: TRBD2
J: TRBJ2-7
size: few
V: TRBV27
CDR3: CASSGGLAGGPPSYEQYF
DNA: TGTGCCAGCAGTGGGGGACTAGCGGGAGGGCCCCCCTCCTACGAGCAGTACTTC

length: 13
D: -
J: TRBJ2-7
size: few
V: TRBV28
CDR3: CASSYVRGYEQYF
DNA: TGTGCCAGCAGCTACGTCAGGGGCTACGAGCAGTACTTC

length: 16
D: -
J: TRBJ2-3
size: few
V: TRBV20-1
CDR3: CSAPPSGADSTDTQYF
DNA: TGCAGTGCCCCCCCTTCGGGAGCGGATAGCACAGATACGCAGTATTTT

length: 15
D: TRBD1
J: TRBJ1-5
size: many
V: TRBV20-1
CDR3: CSARRDRGGNQPQHF
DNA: TGCAGTGCTAGAAGGGACAGGGGAGGGAATCAGCCCCAGCATTTT

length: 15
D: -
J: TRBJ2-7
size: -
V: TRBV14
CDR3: CASSLQAESSYEQYF
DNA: TGTGCCAGCAGCCTTCAGGCGGAGAGCTCCTACGAGCAGTACTTC

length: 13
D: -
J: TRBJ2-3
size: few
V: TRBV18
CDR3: CASSPAGLVTQYF
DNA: TGTGCCAGCTCACCGGCAGGTCTAGTTACGCAGTATTTT

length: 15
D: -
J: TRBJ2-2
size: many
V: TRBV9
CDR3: CASSYGRSNTGELFF
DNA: TGTGCCAGCAGTTACGGGAGATCCAACACCGGGGAGCTGTTTTTT

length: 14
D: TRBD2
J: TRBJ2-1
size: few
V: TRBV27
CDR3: CASSSLAGGYEQFF
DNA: TGTGCCAGCAGCTCCCTAGCGGGAGGATACGAGCAGTTCTTC

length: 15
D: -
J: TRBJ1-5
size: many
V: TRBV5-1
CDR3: CASSLVGGGGQPQHF
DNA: TGCGCCAGCAGCTTGGTCGGGGGAGGTGGTCAGCCCCAGCATTTT

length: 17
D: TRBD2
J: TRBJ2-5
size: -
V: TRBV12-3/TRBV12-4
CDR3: CASSLSSSAGGPKTQYF
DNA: TGTGCCAGCAGTTTAAGTTCATCAGCGGGGGGGCCGAAGACCCAGTACTTC

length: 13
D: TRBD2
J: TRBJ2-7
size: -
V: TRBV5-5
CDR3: CASSLRLAETKYF
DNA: TGTGCCAGCAGCCTTAGACTAGCGGAAACTAAGTACTTC

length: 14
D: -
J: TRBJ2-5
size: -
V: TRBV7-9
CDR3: CASSFVEVGETQYF
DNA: TGTGCCAGCAGCTTCGTAGAGGTTGGGGAGACCCAGTACTTC

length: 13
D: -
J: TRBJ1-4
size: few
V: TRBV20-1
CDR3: CSAMGSTNEKLFF
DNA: TGCAGTGCTATGGGGTCAACTAATGAAAAACTGTTTTTT

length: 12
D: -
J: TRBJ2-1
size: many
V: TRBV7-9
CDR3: CASSLVSGEQFF
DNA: TGTGCCAGCAGCTTAGTTAGCGGTGAGCAGTTCTTC

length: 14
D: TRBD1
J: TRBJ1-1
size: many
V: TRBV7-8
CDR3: CASSLDEGATEAFF
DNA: TGTGCCAGCAGCTTAGACGAGGGGGCGACTGAAGCTTTCTTT

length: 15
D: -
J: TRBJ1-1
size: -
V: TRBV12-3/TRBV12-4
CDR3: CASSPLGSVNTEAFF
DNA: TGTGCCAGCAGTCCCCTTGGGTCCGTGAACACTGAAGCTTTCTTT

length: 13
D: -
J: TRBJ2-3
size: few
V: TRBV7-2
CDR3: CASRFGGADTQYF
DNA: TGTGCCAGCCGTTTTGGGGGAGCGGATACGCAGTATTTT

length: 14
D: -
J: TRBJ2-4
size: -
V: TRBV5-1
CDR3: CASSVWGSQNIQYF
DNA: TGCGCCAGCAGCGTGTGGGGGTCCCAAAACATTCAGTACTTC

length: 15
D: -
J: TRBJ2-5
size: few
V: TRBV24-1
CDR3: CATSDLSHRGETQYF
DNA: TGTGCCACCAGTGATTTGAGTCACCGAGGGGAGACCCAGTACTTC

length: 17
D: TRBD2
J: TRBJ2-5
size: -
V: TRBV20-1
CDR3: CSARETGSGRSQGTQYF
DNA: TGCAGTGCTAGAGAGACGGGTAGCGGGAGGTCTCAAGGGACCCAGTACTTC

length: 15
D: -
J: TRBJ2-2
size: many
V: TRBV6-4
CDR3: CASSEVAGDTGELFF
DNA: TGTGCCAGCAGTGAAGTAGCTGGAGACACCGGGGAGCTGTTTTTT

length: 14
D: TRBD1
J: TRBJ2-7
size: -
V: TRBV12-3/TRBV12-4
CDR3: CASNQQGQPYEQYF
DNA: TGTGCCAGCAACCAACAGGGGCAGCCCTACGAGCAGTACTTC

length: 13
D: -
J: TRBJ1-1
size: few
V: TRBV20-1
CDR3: CSAEGLGSAEAFF
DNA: TGCAGTGCCGAGGGTCTGGGGTCCGCTGAAGCTTTCTTT

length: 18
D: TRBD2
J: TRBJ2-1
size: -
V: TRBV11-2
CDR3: CASSRPLAGRESYNEQFF
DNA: TGTGCCAGCAGCCGCCCTCTAGCGGGAAGGGAGTCCTACAATGAGCAGTTCTTC

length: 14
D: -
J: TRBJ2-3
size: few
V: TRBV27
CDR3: CASSPRPDTDTQYF
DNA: TGTGCCAGCAGTCCACGACCAGACACAGATACGCAGTATTTT

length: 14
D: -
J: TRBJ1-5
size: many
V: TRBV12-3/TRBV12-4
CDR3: CASSFSGSNQPQHF
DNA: TGTGCCAGCAGTTTCTCAGGCAGCAATCAGCCCCAGCATTTT

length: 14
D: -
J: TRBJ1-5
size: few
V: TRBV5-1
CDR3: CASSTLPGNQPQHF
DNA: TGCGCCAGCAGCACGCTACCCGGTAATCAGCCCCAGCATTTT

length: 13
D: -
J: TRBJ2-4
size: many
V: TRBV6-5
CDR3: CASSSSRVNIQYF
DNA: TGTGCCAGCAGTTCTAGCAGGGTAAACATTCAGTACTTC

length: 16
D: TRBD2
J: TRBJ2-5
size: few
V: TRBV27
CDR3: CASSGGLAGVGETQYF
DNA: TGTGCCAGCAGTGGGGGACTAGCGGGAGTCGGTGAGACCCAGTACTTC

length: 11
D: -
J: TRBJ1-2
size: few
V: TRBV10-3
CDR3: CAISDGGGYTF
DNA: TGTGCCATCAGTGATGGGGGGGGCTACACCTTC

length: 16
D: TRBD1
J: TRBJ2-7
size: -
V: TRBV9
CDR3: CASSVLGTAKGGEQYF
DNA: TGTGCCAGCAGCGTACTCGGGACAGCGAAAGGGGGCGAGCAGTACTTC

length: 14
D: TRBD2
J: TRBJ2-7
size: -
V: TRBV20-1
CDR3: CSALTSGSSYEQYF
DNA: TGCAGTGCCCTGACTAGCGGGAGTTCCTACGAGCAGTACTTC

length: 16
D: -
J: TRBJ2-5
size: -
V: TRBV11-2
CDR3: CASRQLRGGLQETQYF
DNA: TGTGCCAGCAGACAACTGCGGGGCGGCCTCCAAGAGACCCAGTACTTC

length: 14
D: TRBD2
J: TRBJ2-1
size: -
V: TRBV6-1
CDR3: CASKVPGLVYEQFF
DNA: TGTGCCAGCAAAGTCCCGGGACTAGTCTATGAGCAGTTCTTC

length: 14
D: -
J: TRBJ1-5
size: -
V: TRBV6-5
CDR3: CASSWGGGNQPQHF
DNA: TGTGCCAGCAGTTGGGGCGGGGGCAATCAGCCCCAGCATTTT

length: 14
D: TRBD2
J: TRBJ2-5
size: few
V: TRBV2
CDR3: CASSRAGGGETQYF
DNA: TGTGCCAGCAGTCGAGCGGGAGGCGGGGAGACCCAGTACTTC

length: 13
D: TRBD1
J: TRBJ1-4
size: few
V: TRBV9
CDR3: CASSPRDRGKLFF
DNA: TGTGCCAGCAGCCCCAGGGACAGGGGAAAACTGTTTTTT

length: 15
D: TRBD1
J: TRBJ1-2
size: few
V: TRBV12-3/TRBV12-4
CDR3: CASSPTGGANYGYTF
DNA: TGTGCCAGCAGTCCCACAGGGGGCGCAAACTATGGCTACACCTTC